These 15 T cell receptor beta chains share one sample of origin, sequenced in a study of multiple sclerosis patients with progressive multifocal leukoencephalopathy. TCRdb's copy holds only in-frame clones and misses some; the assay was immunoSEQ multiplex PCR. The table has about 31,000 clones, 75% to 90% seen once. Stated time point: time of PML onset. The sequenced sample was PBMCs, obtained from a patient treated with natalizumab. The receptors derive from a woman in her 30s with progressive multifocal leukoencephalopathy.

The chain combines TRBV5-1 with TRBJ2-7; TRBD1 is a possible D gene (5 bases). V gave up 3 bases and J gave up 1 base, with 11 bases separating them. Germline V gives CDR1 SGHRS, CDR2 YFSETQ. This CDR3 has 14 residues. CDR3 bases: TGCGCCAGCAGCTCTTTTAAGGGGTCCTACGAGCAGTACTTC. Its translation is CASSSFKGSYEQYF. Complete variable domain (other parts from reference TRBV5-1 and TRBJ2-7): KAGVTQTPRYLIKTRGQQVTLSCSPISGHRSVSWYQQTPGQGLQFLFEYFSETQRNKGNFPGRFSGRQFSNSRSEMNVSTLELGDSALYLCASSSFKGSYEQYFGPGTRLTVT.

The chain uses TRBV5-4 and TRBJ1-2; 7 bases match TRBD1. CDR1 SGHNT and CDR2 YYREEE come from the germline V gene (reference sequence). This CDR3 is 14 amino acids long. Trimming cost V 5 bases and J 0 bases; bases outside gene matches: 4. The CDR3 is CASSPGQTNYGYTF. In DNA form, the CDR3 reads TGTGCCAGCAGTCCGGGACAGACTAACTATGGCTACACCTTC.

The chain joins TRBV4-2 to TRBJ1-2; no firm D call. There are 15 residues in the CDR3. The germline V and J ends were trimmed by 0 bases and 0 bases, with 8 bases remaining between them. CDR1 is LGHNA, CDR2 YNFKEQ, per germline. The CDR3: CASSQDYRANYGYTF. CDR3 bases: TGTGCCAGCAGCCAAGATTATAGAGCTAACTATGGCTACACCTTC.

This CDR3 reads CAWRARGLAGVLTDTQYF. The CDR3 DNA reads as TGTGCCTGGAGAGCCCGCGGACTAGCGGGAGTTCTTACAGATACGCAGTATTTT. The chain has TRBV30 and TRBJ2-3, with 13 bases fitting TRBD2. The CDR3 runs 18 residues. V lost 3 bases to trimming and J lost 3 bases; unmatched junction nucleotides: 12. CDR1 GTSNPN and CDR2 SVGIG come from the germline V gene (reference sequence).

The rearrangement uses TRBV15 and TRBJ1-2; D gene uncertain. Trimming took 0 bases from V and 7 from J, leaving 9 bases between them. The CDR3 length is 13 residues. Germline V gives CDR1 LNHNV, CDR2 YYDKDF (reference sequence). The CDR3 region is CATSRDLRVGYTF. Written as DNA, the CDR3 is TGTGCCACCAGCAGAGATTTGAGGGTTGGCTACACCTTC.

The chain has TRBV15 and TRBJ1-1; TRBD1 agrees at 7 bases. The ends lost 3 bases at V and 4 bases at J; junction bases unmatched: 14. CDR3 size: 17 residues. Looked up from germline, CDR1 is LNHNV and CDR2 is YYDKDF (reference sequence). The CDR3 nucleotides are TGTGCCACCAGCAGGCGTCCGGGACAGACAACGAGCACTGAAGCTTTCTTT. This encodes CATSRRPGQTTSTEAFF.

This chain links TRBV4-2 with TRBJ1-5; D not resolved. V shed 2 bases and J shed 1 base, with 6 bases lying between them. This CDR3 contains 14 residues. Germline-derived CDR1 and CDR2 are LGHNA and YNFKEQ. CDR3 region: CASSQRMSNQPQHF. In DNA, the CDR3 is TGTGCCAGCAGCCAAAGGATGAGCAATCAGCCCCAGCATTTT.

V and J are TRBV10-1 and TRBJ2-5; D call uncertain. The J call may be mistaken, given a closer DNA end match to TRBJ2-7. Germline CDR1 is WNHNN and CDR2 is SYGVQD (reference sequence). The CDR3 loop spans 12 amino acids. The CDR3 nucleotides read TGCGCCAGCAACGACGGCTCCTACGAGCAGTACTTC. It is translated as CASNDGSYEQYF.

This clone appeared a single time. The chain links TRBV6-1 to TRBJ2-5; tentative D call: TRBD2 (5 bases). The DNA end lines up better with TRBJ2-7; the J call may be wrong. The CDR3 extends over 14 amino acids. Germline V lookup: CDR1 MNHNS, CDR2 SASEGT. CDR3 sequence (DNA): TGTGCCAGCAGTGAAGCGGGAGTTACCTACGAGCAGTACTTC. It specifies CASSEAGVTYEQYF.

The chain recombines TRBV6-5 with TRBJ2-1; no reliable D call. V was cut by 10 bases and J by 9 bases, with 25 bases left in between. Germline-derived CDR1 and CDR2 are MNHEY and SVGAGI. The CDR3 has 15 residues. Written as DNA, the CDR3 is TGTGCCACCTTACTCGAGCCGGGCCGCCGAGGTGAGCAGTTCTTC. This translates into CATLLEPGRRGEQFF.

CDR3 DNA sequence: TGCGCCAGCAGCTTAGCCGGGACAGCGCTACAAGAGACCCAGTACTTC. This sequence encodes CASSLAGTALQETQYF. This chain joins TRBV5-1 and TRBJ2-5; TRBD1 agrees at 7 bases. Germline-derived CDR1 and CDR2 are SGHRS and YFSETQ. The CDR3 runs 16 residues. The trim removed 2 bases at V and 2 bases at J, leaving 9 bases unmatched.

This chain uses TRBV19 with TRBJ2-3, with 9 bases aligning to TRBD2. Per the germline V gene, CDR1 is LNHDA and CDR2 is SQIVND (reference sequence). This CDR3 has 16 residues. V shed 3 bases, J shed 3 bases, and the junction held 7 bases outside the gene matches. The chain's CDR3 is CASSIRASGTTDTQYF. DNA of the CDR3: TGTGCCAGTAGTATTCGGGCTAGCGGGACTACAGATACGCAGTATTTT.

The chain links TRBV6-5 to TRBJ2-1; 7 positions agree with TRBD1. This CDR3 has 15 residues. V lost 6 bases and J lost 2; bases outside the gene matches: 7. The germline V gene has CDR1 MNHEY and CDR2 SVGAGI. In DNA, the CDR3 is TGTGCCAGCAGATCACAGGGGCTCCCCTACAATGAGCAGTTCTTC. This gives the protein CASRSQGLPYNEQFF.

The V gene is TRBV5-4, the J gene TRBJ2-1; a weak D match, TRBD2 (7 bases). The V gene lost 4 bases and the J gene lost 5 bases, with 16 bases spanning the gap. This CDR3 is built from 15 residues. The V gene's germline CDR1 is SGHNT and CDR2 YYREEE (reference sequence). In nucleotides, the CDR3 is TGTGCCAGCAGCCCAACGGGGGGCAACCACAATGAGCAGTTCTTC. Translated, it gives CASSPTGGNHNEQFF. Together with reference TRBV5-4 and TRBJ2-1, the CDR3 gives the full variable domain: ETGVTQSPTHLIKTRGQQVTLRCSSQSGHNTVSWYQQALGQGPQFIFQYYREEENGRGNFPPRFSGLQFPNYSSELNVNALELDDSALYLCASSPTGGNHNEQFFGPGTRLTVL.

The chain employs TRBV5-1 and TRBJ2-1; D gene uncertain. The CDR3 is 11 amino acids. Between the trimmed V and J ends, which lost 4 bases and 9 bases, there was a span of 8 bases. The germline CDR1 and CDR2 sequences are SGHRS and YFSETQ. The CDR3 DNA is TGCGCCAGCAGCGATTTAGGTGAGCAGTTCTTC. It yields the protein CASSDLGEQFF.